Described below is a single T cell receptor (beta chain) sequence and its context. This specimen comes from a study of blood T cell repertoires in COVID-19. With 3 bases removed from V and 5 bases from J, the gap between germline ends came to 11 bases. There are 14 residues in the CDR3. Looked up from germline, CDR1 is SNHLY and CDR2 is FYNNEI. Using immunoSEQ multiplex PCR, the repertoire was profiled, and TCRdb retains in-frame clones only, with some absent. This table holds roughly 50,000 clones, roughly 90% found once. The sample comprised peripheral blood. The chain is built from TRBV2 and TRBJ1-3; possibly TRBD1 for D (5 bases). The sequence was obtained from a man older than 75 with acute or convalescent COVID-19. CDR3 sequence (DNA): TGTGCCAGCAGTGAGGGGACTGCCAGAAACACCATATATTTT. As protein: CASSEGTARNTIYF.